One and the same sample provided the 17 T cell receptor beta chains below, sequenced in a study of CD8 T cells in Susac syndrome. Random hexamers were used to reverse transcribe 0.5 to 1 ug of RNA. TCRdb called the immunoSEQ multiplex PCR reads again in MiXCR, with one record for every CDR3 protein. The data hold about 57,000 distinct CDR3 sequences, with roughly 93% observed a single time. The sample comprised CD8+ T cells from PBMCs. The receptors here all came from a human donor with multiple sclerosis.

This chain joins TRBV4-3 and TRBJ2-7; maybe TRBD2 (7 bases). Looked up from germline, CDR1 is LGHNA and CDR2 is YSLEER. V was pared by 0 bases and J by 7 bases, with 25 bases between. There are 18 residues in the CDR3. The CDR3 is CASSQDIWSSGGQGEQYF. CDR3 sequence (DNA): TGCGCCAGCAGCCAAGATATTTGGTCGTCGGGGGGCCAGGGAGAGCAGTACTTC.

V gene TRBV29-1 combines with J gene TRBJ2-7; 11 bases are a match to TRBD2. Trimming removed 6 bases from V and 2 bases from J; junction bases left unmatched: 9. CDR3 length: 15 residues. CDR1 is SQVTM and CDR2 is ANQGSEA in the germline V gene. The CDR3 reads CSVGALAGAPYEQYF. The DNA of the CDR3 is TGCAGCGTCGGCGCACTAGCGGGGGCCCCCTACGAGCAGTACTTC.

The chain recombines TRBV20-1 with TRBJ1-2; no reliable D call. Trimming pared 0 bases from V and 2 bases from J, leaving 13 bases between. Germline assignment: CDR1 DFQATT and CDR2 SNEGSKA (reference sequence). CDR3 size: 15 residues. The CDR3 loop reads CSARDIGEINYGYTF. The CDR3 DNA reads TGCAGTGCTAGAGATATAGGCGAGATAAACTATGGCTACACCTTC.

The chain couples TRBV19 to TRBJ2-1; no firm D call. This CDR3 is built from 13 residues. The V and J ends lost 1 base and 4 bases respectively, with 5 bases between them. Germline CDR1 LNHDA, CDR2 SQIVND (reference sequence). The CDR3 here is CASSIARYNEQFF. The CDR3 coding sequence is TGTGCCAGTAGTATAGCCAGGTACAATGAGCAGTTCTTC.

This clonotype was picked up one time. The rearrangement uses TRBV5-6 and TRBJ1-4; TRBD1 matches at 10 bases. Germline V gene sequence: CDR1 SGHDT, CDR2 YYEEEE. The CDR3 consists of 16 residues. Trimming took 4 bases from V and 8 from J; bases not matched to a gene: 11. In DNA, the CDR3 is TGTGCCAGCAGCATTGGCCCGACAGGGGGCTTCGAAAAACTGTTTTTT. Its translation: CASSIGPTGGFEKLFF. Complete variable domain (other parts from reference TRBV5-6 and TRBJ1-4): DAGVTQSPTHLIKTRGQQVTLRCSPKSGHDTVSWYQQALGQGPQFIFQYYEEEERQRGNFPDRFSGHQFPNYSSELNVNALLLGDSALYLCASSIGPTGGFEKLFFGSGTQLSVL.

The V call is TRBV25-1, the J call TRBJ1-4; D is possibly TRBD1 (6 bases). CDR1 MGHDK and CDR2 SYGVNS come from the germline V gene. Trimming took 10 bases from V and 4 from J, leaving 13 bases between them. The CDR3 has 13 residues. The CDR3 DNA is TGTGCCAACCGAGGGGGAGGTAATGAAAAACTGTTTTTT. Its protein product is CANRGGGNEKLFF. The entire variable domain, with the rest obtained from reference TRBV25-1 and TRBJ1-4, is as follows: EADIYQTPRYLVIGTGKKITLECSQTMGHDKMYWYQQDPGMELHLIHYSYGVNSTEKGDLSSESTVSRIRTEHFPLTLESARPSHTSQYLCANRGGGNEKLFFGSGTQLSVL.

The chain employs TRBV11-2 and TRBJ1-1; possibly TRBD1 for D (5 bases). The CDR3 is made up of 15 amino acids. CDR1 and CDR2 from the germline V gene are SGHAT and FQNNGV. V lost 1 base to trimming and J lost 4 bases, with 13 bases between them. CDR3 amino acids: CASSLGAGAGTEAFF. CDR3 DNA: TGTGCCAGCAGCTTAGGGGCTGGGGCGGGCACTGAAGCTTTCTTT. Full variable domain (outside the CDR3, taken from reference TRBV11-2 and TRBJ1-1): EAGVAQSPRYKIIEKRQSVAFWCNPISGHATLYWYQQILGQGPKLLIQFQNNGVVDDSQLPKDRFSAERLKGVDSTLKIQPAKLEDSAVYLCASSLGAGAGTEAFFGQGTRLTVV.

The rearrangement uses TRBV2 and TRBJ2-3, with D possibly TRBD2 on 7 matching bases. Germline CDR1 and CDR2: SNHLY and FYNNEI. V lost 10 bases to trimming and J lost 4 bases, with 18 bases between them. The CDR3 has 14 residues. DNA for the CDR3: TGTGCCATCACCTTGGGGGGGCGGTCAGATACGCAGTATTTT. Its translation is CAITLGGRSDTQYF.

This clonotype was found once. The chain employs TRBV5-1 and TRBJ2-2; 7 bases match TRBD1. The CDR3 is 16 amino acids. The germline V gene encodes CDR1 SGHRS and CDR2 YFSETQ. V gave up 4 bases and J gave up 3 bases; unmatched junction bases: 9. The chain's CDR3 is CASSGPGQTHTGELFF. The CDR3 DNA is TGCGCCAGCAGCGGTCCGGGACAGACACACACCGGGGAGCTGTTTTTT.

The J gene is TRBJ1-2, the V gene TRBV4-2, with 12 bases fitting TRBD1. The CDR3 covers 15 residues. V was pared by 0 bases and J by 8 bases, with 4 bases of the junction left unmatched. From germline, CDR1 is LGHNA and CDR2 YNFKEQ. The CDR3: CASSQDRDRGQGYTF. DNA of the CDR3: TGTGCCAGCAGCCAAGATCGGGACAGGGGGCAAGGCTACACCTTC.

The chain joins TRBV5-1 to TRBJ2-7, with D perhaps matching TRBD2 (6 bases). Between the trimmed V and J ends, which lost 1 base and 3 bases, there was a span of 14 bases. Germline loops: CDR1 SGHRS, CDR2 YFSETQ. There are 15 residues in the CDR3. Here the CDR3 DNA reads TGCGCCAGCAGCTTGAGTTCGGAGGGCCGCTACGAGCAGTACTTC. This sequence encodes CASSLSSEGRYEQYF.

The gene calls are TRBV19 and TRBJ2-7, with no clear D. Looked up from germline, CDR1 is LNHDA and CDR2 is SQIVND (reference sequence). V was trimmed by 5 bases and J by 3 bases, leaving 11 bases between them. The CDR3 sequence is 13 residues long. In nucleotides, the CDR3 is TGTGCCAGTAGTCCCGGACGGTTCTACGAGCAGTACTTC. It translates to CASSPGRFYEQYF.

The chain carries TRBV25-1 and TRBJ1-3; D is ambiguous. The CDR3 runs to 11 residues. The V gene's germline CDR1 is MGHDK and CDR2 SYGVNS. Trimming shortened V by 7 bases and J by 4 bases, and 5 bases separated the two germline ends. The CDR3 loop is CASTQGNTIYF. Written as DNA, the CDR3 is TGTGCCAGCACACAGGGAAACACCATATATTTT.

V usage is TRBV11-2 and J usage is TRBJ2-3; tentatively, D is TRBD1 or TRBD2 (5 bases each). CDR3 length: 13 amino acids. Per germline, CDR1 SGHAT and CDR2 FQNNGV. The V and J ends lost 6 bases and 4 bases respectively, with 11 bases between them. In nucleotides, the CDR3 is TGTGCCAGCAGGCCCAGAGGGGCAGATACGCAGTATTTT. Its protein product is CASRPRGADTQYF.

The chain has TRBV7-6 and TRBJ2-7, with D tentatively TRBD2 (6 bases). V dropped 0 bases and J dropped 0 bases, with 9 bases sitting between them. Germline CDR1 SGHVS, CDR2 FNYEAQ. The CDR3 loop spans 15 amino acids. The CDR3 spells CASSLAGGYSYEQYF. CDR3 nucleotides: TGTGCCAGCAGCTTAGCCGGGGGTTACTCCTACGAGCAGTACTTC.

This chain joins TRBV19 and TRBJ2-1, with TRBD2 matching over 14 bases. With V trimmed by 0 bases and J by 7 bases, 2 bases remained unmatched. The CDR3 has 16 residues. Per the germline V gene, CDR1 is LNHDA and CDR2 is SQIVND (reference sequence). The CDR3 is CASSIDRTSGGNEQFF. CDR3 coding DNA: TGTGCCAGTAGTATAGATCGGACTAGCGGGGGGAATGAGCAGTTCTTC.

The chain has TRBV4-2 and TRBJ2-3; D uncertain. Trimming removed 6 bases from V and 2 bases from J, with 3 bases in between. The CDR3 is made up of 11 amino acids. CDR1 and CDR2 from the germline V gene are LGHNA and YNFKEQ. DNA for the CDR3: TGTGCCAGCAGGTCCACAGATACGCAGTATTTT. Amino acid sequence: CASRSTDTQYF.